This TCR beta chain was found in a study of graft-versus-host responses after intestinal transplantation. The wider study: Those transplanted obtained multivisceral, liver-intestinal, or isolated intestinal grafts. Recipients uniformly received anti-thymocyte globulin induction, followed by tacrolimus and steroids for about three years.

Assay: immunoSEQ multiplex PCR; the TCRdb copy retains only in-frame clones and omits some. The data show 35,000 to 40,000 clones, roughly nine tenths seen once. Graft samples were processed, releasing intraepithelial and lamina propria lymphocytes. The germline V gene encodes CDR1 ENHRY and CDR2 SYGVKD. The CDR3 has 15 amino acids. V lost 2 bases and J lost 7, with 14 bases in between. The chain joins TRBV10-3 to TRBJ1-4, with D tentatively TRBD1 (5 bases). The TCR originated in a human patient who received an intestinal transplant, so some T cells may come from the graft donor. The material was ileum tissue, obtained about 200 days after intestinal transplant. CDR3 nucleotides: TGTGCCATCAGTGAGCCGGGACCGCTGGCTGAAAAACTGTTTTTT. Protein: CAISEPGPLAEKLFF.